Here is one T cell receptor (beta chain) with its context. This clone's antigen is unknown. No qualities accompany the bases; no much larger clone lies one base away. From the germline V gene (reference sequence), CDR1 is WNHNN and CDR2 is SYGVQD. The CDR3 measures 17 amino acids from cysteine to phenylalanine. CDR3 DNA only is kept here, 51 bases in frame from base 1. The junction shows trimming of 3 bases on V and 0 bases on J, and the gene matches do not reach 8 bases of it. TCR beta libraries were generated from genomic DNA with the immunoSEQ kit, following the manufacturer's recommendations. For library preparation, a first multiplex PCR was performed with proprietary primers, followed by a second PCR in which unique barcodes were added, and bead cleanups were performed after each round. Each sample batch included a kit-provided positive control reaction and a negative control reaction. The final libraries were assessed on an Agilent 4200 TapeStation D1000 ScreenTape, pooled by volume, and quantified by qPCR. Sequencing was performed on an Illumina NextSeq500 using a MidOutput 150-cycle cartridge, with 156 Read1 cycles, 15 Index1 cycles, and the kit custom primers. The pooled library was loaded at approximately 0.92 pM, and roughly 18% PhiX control was spiked in. In the source study's methods: Vendor-processed data were analyzed in R, with a clonotype defined as all T cells sharing the same CDR3 nucleotide sequence. For clone abundance analyses, frequencies were normalized to the 10,000 most abundant clones in each sample. Public T cell clones, which averaged fewer than five per sample, were removed prior to analysis. A difference in abundance of at least 32-fold between compartments was used to define tumor-enriched and baseline blood-enriched clonotypes. Clonotypes expanded or contracted between blood time points were identified with a beta-binomial differential abundance model. Similarity between tumor and blood repertoires was quantified using the Baroni-Urbani and Buser coefficient, and groups were compared with two-tailed Wilcoxon tests in R. TCRdb re-hosts the immuneACCESS table, in-frame sequences only. Its copies lack some clones; in the studies checked, an unresolved V gene accounts for under half of them, and the cause for the rest is not known. The V and J calls and clone size are taken from that table; D and trimming were inferred from the DNA. The table for this sample lists roughly 130,000 clones; approximately 90% of them were counted only once. Clones ranked in the top ten supply over 4.5% of the sample.

Per the publication, the time point label means: blood 2 weeks post-SBRT. In light of the paper, this sample's treatment or condition label describes: 15 Gy SBRT to primary tumor, nephrectomy 4 weeks later. Serial peripheral blood from radiation-treated patients was sampled at baseline, 2 weeks and 4 weeks after SBRT to track tumor-enriched clonotypes. Every patient's renal cell carcinoma showed clear cell pathology. Genomic DNA for TCR sequencing was prepared using the QIAamp DNA Blood Mini Kit (Qiagen). Only samples passing all quality control checks were included in the analyses. This entry comes from a study of radiation and T cells in renal cell carcinoma (dated by TCRdb to between 2020 and 2021). For context, the study as a whole: The samples were obtained from a clinical trial, where primary renal cell carcinomas were treated with 15 Gy stereotactic body radiation therapy and then removed by nephrectomy 4 weeks afterward. A total of 50 to 60 samples underwent TCR beta sequencing, made up of some 26 tumors and around 27 peripheral blood samples. A total of 3.5 million to 4.5 million unique CDR3 nucleotide sequences, encoding 2.7 million or so unique CDR3 amino acid sequences, were found across all 55 or so samples.

Results and caveats for the whole study, not just this receptor: Because pretreatment tumor biopsies were not available, the study could not determine whether clonotypes were already present within the tumor at baseline. Blood repertoire dynamics were not followed beyond 4 weeks after treatment. The single-armed trial design could not address effects of radiation dose or scheduling on the TCR repertoire. In blood, the top tumor clonotypes increased between baseline and 2 weeks post-radiation and then shrank by 4 weeks, which suggests that tumor-resident clones expanded only transiently.

This TCR was recovered from a woman aged 70-85 years with renal cell carcinoma. The chain is made from TRBV10-1 and TRBJ2-3, with 8 bases aligning to TRBD2. Sequenced material: blood, taken from a patient whose treatment included radiotherapy and nephrectomy. In nucleotides, the sequence is TGCGCCAGCAGTGAAATTTTAGCGGGGATTAGCACAGATACGCAGTATTTT. This gives the protein CASSEILAGISTDTQYF.